This T cell receptor (beta chain) originates from a study of shared clonotypes between healthy human individuals. Study observations and caveats: All-four-donor shared clonotypes had higher generation probabilities than non-shared clonotypes did. Naive subsets typically showed greater estimated richness than memory subsets.

This CDR3 has 17 amino acids. Germline CDR1 reads ENHRY; CDR2 reads SYGVKD. V lost 0 bases, J lost 1 base, and 13 bases lay in between. Per the original methods: Owing to the provision of junction-only sequences devoid of quality scores by immunoSEQ, filtering differed. Assay used: immunoSEQ multiplex PCR; TCRdb lists only in-frame clones, some missing. V, J and clone size reflect that table, while D and trimming were determined from the DNA. In the table there are approximately 1.4 million clones, around 98% of which are singletons. In the case of this clone: Antigen: not known.

The rearrangement uses TRBV10-3 and TRBJ2-1; possible D gene TRBD2, 6 bases. This TCR was recovered from a man aged 30-40 years in good health. Sequenced: naive CD4+ T cells sorted from blood. Subset noted: CD45RA+ positively selected. The CDR3 sequence is CAISESWAGKSYNEQFF. For the CDR3, the DNA is TGTGCCATCAGTGAGTCGTGGGCGGGAAAATCCTACAATGAGCAGTTCTTC.